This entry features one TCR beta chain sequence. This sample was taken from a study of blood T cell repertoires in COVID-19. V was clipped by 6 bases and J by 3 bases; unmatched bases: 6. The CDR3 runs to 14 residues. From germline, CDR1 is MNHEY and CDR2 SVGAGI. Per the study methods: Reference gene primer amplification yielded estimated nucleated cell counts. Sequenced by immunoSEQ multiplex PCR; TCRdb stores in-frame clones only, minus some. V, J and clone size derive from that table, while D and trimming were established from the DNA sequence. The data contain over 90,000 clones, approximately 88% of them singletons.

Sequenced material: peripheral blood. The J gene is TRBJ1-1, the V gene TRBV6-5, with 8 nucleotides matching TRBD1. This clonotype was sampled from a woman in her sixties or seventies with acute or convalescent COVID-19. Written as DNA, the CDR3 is TGTGCCAGCAGAGCCGGGACAGGACACACTGAAGCTTTCTTT. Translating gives CASRAGTGHTEAFF.